This T cell receptor beta chain was observed in a study of cytomegalovirus exposure and HLA in healthy donors. This CDR3 is built from 15 residues. Germline V lookup: CDR1 SGDLS, CDR2 YYNGEE. V trimming: 4 bases; J trimming: 4 bases; junction bases outside the gene matches: 8. This clone occurred once. The study ran its PCR with 60 Vbeta and 13 Jbeta primers. Clones were read by immunoSEQ multiplex PCR, and TCRdb kept only the in-frame ones, dropping some. The profile covers about 90,000 clones, with about two thirds appearing a single time and approximately 5% taken by the ten largest. This receptor was taken from a young woman in good health and CMV-seropositive. The sequenced sample consisted of PBMCs. The chain links TRBV9 to TRBJ1-3, with 7 bases that match TRBD1. CDR3 sequence reads: CASSPVPGQGNTIYF. The DNA for the CDR3 is TGTGCCAGCAGCCCCGTCCCGGGACAGGGAAACACCATATATTTT.